Following are 24 T cell receptor beta chains from one sample sequenced in a study of OX40 agonist ivuxolimab in advanced cancers. Assay used: immunoSEQ multiplex PCR; TCRdb lists only in-frame clones, some missing. The sample has about 23,000 clones, roughly 80% seen once. The material sequenced was CD4+ or CD8+ T cells sorted from blood, taken in a trial of the OX40 agonist ivuxolimab. The receptors shown here come from an adult with an advanced solid tumor such as melanoma, head and neck, liver or kidney cancer.

By sample fraction, this clone is medium-sized. V is TRBV27 and J is TRBJ1-5; D is ambiguous. This CDR3 comprises 13 residues. In germline, CDR1 is MNHEY, CDR2 SMNVEV (reference sequence). The germline V and J ends were trimmed by 4 bases and 7 bases, with 11 bases remaining between them. The CDR3 DNA reads as TGTGCCAGCAGTTGGGGTGTGCGGCAGCCCCAGCATTTT. The encoded protein is CASSWGVRQPQHF.

This clone appeared once. This chain links TRBV29-1 with TRBJ2-7, with D tentatively TRBD1 (7 bases). With 6 bases removed from V and 3 bases from J, the gap between germline ends came to 15 bases. CDR3 length equals 13 residues. Germline CDR1 and CDR2: SQVTM and ANQGSEA. The CDR3 DNA reads TGCAGCGTGGGGAGGACAGGACGCTACGAGCAGTACTTC. It translates to CSVGRTGRYEQYF.

The V and J genes are TRBV14 and TRBJ2-2; D not resolved. This CDR3 spans 12 amino acids. Per the germline V gene, CDR1 is SGHDN and CDR2 is FVKESK. V lost 4 bases and J lost 7, with 7 bases in between. CDR3: CASSPRGGELFF. CDR3 DNA: TGTGCCAGCAGCCCTCGCGGCGGGGAGCTGTTTTTT.

The chain is built from TRBV13 and TRBJ2-7; weak D call: TRBD2 (5 bases). This CDR3 spans 14 amino acids. CDR1 and CDR2 from the germline V gene are PRHDT and FYEKMQ (reference sequence). Trimming removed 0 bases from V and 0 bases from J, with 6 bases in between. Here the CDR3 reads CASSLGRGSYEQYF. The CDR3 DNA reads TGTGCCAGCAGCTTAGGTCGGGGCTCCTACGAGCAGTACTTC.

The rearrangement links TRBV29-1 to TRBJ2-1; tentatively, D is TRBD1 or TRBD2 (5 bases each). The length of the CDR3 is 16 residues. Trimming pared 1 base from V and 4 bases from J, leaving 17 bases between. Germline assignment: CDR1 SQVTM and CDR2 ANQGSEA. CDR3 DNA sequence: TGCAGCGTTGAAGGCCTAGCATGGGGGTTTTACAATGAGCAGTTCTTC. Translating it yields CSVEGLAWGFYNEQFF.

V and J are TRBV28 and TRBJ2-4; the match to TRBD2 covers 10 bases. CDR3 length: 16 amino acids. Germline V gene lookup returns CDR1 MDHEN and CDR2 SYDVKM. Trimming removed 7 bases from V and 0 bases from J; junction bases left unmatched: 6. CDR3 residues: CASTVTSGIAKNIQYF. The CDR3 region has the DNA TGTGCCAGCACCGTTACTAGCGGGATAGCCAAAAACATTCAGTACTTC.

The chain links TRBV21-1 to TRBJ2-3; the table calls TRBD1, which could not be checked here. TRBV21-1 is a known pseudogene. This CDR3 spans 16 amino acids. CDR3 in DNA: TGTGCCAGCAGCAAAGGAGGAGGGGGCTTAACAGATACGCAGTATTTT. Protein: CASSKGGGGLTDTQYF.

CDR3 amino acids: CASGGGSGTGELFF. Here the CDR3 DNA reads TGTGCCAGCGGAGGCGGGAGCGGCACCGGGGAGCTGTTTTTT. The rearrangement uses TRBV27 and TRBJ2-2; TRBD2 agrees at 7 bases. This CDR3 contains 14 residues. The V gene's germline CDR1 is MNHEY and CDR2 SMNVEV (reference sequence). The J segment lost 4 bases and the V segment lost 8 bases, leaving 7 bases of the junction unmatched.

The chain links TRBV14 to TRBJ2-7; no firm D call. Trimming shortened V by 3 bases and J by 5 bases, and 8 bases separated the two germline ends. The length of the CDR3 is 12 residues. Germline V gene sequence: CDR1 SGHDN, CDR2 FVKESK. CDR3 loop: CASSQIGDEQYF. The CDR3 coding sequence is TGTGCCAGCAGCCAGATTGGGGACGAGCAGTACTTC.

The chain joins TRBV6-4 to TRBJ2-3; D tentatively reads TRBD1 or TRBD2 (5 bases each). From germline, CDR1 is MRHNA and CDR2 SNTAGT. The CDR3 runs to 13 residues. Trimming pared 6 bases from V and 3 bases from J, leaving 10 bases between. DNA for the CDR3: TGTGCCAGCAGGGGGACCGAGACAGATACGCAGTATTTT. It encodes CASRGTETDTQYF.

The rearrangement joins TRBV14 to TRBJ2-3; D is unclear. Trimming pared 4 bases from V and 0 bases from J, leaving 14 bases between. This CDR3 has 16 amino acids. Germline values: CDR1 SGHDN, CDR2 FVKESK. This chain's CDR3 is CASSPPGGASTDTQYF. As DNA, the CDR3 is TGTGCCAGCAGCCCTCCGGGCGGAGCTAGCACAGATACGCAGTATTTT.

The chain couples TRBV9 to TRBJ1-2; D remains unclear. CDR3 length: 13 residues. V lost 0 bases and J lost 0, with 3 bases in between. Germline V gene lookup returns CDR1 SGDLS and CDR2 YYNGEE. Here the CDR3 DNA reads TGTGCCAGCAGCGTAGTAACTAACTATGGCTACACCTTC. Translating it yields CASSVVTNYGYTF.

The chain links TRBV10-3 to TRBJ2-7; the D gene is possibly TRBD1 (6 bases). The germline gives CDR1 ENHRY, CDR2 SYGVKD. Deletions cut 8 bases from V and 2 bases from J, with 13 bases between. This CDR3 region has 13 residues. The CDR3 sequence is CAIFSDRTYEQYF. DNA of the CDR3: TGTGCCATCTTCTCGGACAGAACCTACGAGCAGTACTTC.

The CDR3 nucleotides read TGTGCCTGGAGTTTTACAGGGTGGGACACTGAAGCTTTCTTT. As protein: CAWSFTGWDTEAFF. The rearrangement joins TRBV30 to TRBJ1-1, with a tentative D call TRBD1 (6 bases). CDR1 is GTSNPN and CDR2 is SVGIG in the germline V gene (reference sequence). Trimming pared 2 bases from V and 3 bases from J, leaving 13 bases between. The CDR3 extends over 14 amino acids.

J is TRBJ2-2 and V is TRBV4-3; D uncertain. Between the trimmed V and J ends, which lost 0 bases and 0 bases, there was a span of 8 bases. From germline, CDR1 is LGHNA and CDR2 YSLEER. The CDR3 spans 16 residues. CDR3 in amino acids: CASSQDPDANTGELFF. The CDR3 region has the DNA TGCGCCAGCAGCCAAGATCCGGACGCGAACACCGGGGAGCTGTTTTTT.

The rearrangement links TRBV6-1 to TRBJ2-1, with 7 bases aligning to TRBD2. Germline values: CDR1 MNHNS, CDR2 SASEGT. CDR3 length: 15 amino acids. Unmatched junction bases numbered 6, after V lost 2 bases and J lost 5 bases. The CDR3 region has the DNA TGTGCCAGCAGTGAATGGGCTAGCGGAAACAATGAGCAGTTCTTC. It codes for CASSEWASGNNEQFF.

V gene TRBV2 combines with J gene TRBJ1-2; D is unresolved. V lost 7 bases to trimming and J lost 2 bases, with 14 bases between them. CDR3 length: 14 residues. Germline V gene lookup returns CDR1 SNHLY and CDR2 FYNNEI. The CDR3 DNA reads as TGTGCCAGCATAGGGCAGTCACCGAACTATGGCTACACCTTC. Translated: CASIGQSPNYGYTF.

V usage is TRBV11-2 and J usage is TRBJ2-7, with unresolved D. V lost 1 base and J 5 bases, leaving 6 bases between the germline ends. The CDR3 covers 12 residues. Germline V CDR1 and CDR2: SGHAT, FQNNGV. The CDR3 spells CASSLVGDEQYF. For the CDR3, the DNA is TGTGCCAGCAGCTTAGTTGGGGACGAGCAGTACTTC.

The J gene is TRBJ2-7, the V gene TRBV7-9; D remains unclear. Looked up from germline, CDR1 is SEHNR and CDR2 is FQNEAQ (reference sequence). V was shortened by 5 bases and J by 6 bases, with 11 bases between the two germline ends. This CDR3 is 12 amino acids long. DNA for the CDR3: TGTGCCAGCAGCGGGGTAGCTACCGAGCAGTACTTC. This sequence encodes CASSGVATEQYF.

The chain is built from TRBV27 and TRBJ2-1; D is unclear. Germline V CDR1 and CDR2: MNHEY, SMNVEV (reference sequence). Trimming took 8 bases from V and 0 from J, leaving 14 bases between them. The CDR3 sequence is 15 residues long. The DNA for the CDR3 is TGTGCCAGCTCGATGGTTTCGAGCTCCTACAATGAGCAGTTCTTC. Its translation is CASSMVSSSYNEQFF.

CDR3 in amino acids: CASTPSYEKLFF. The CDR3 DNA reads as TGTGCCAGCACCCCTAGTTATGAAAAACTGTTTTTT. The chain recombines TRBV7-9 with TRBJ1-4; D is unresolved. The CDR3 totals 12 residues. Looked up from germline, CDR1 is SEHNR and CDR2 is FQNEAQ (reference sequence). V lost 7 bases, J lost 6 bases, and 9 bases lay in between.

The V and J genes are TRBV9 and TRBJ2-3, with D possibly called TRBD1 or TRBD2 (5 bases each). The V end was cut by 0 bases, the J end by 3 bases, with 14 bases between. Germline CDR1 reads SGDLS; CDR2 reads YYNGEE. The CDR3 contains 16 residues. The chain's CDR3 is CASSVGEGIRTDTQYF. The DNA for the CDR3 is TGTGCCAGCAGCGTAGGTGAGGGGATAAGAACAGATACGCAGTATTTT.

This sequence joins TRBV28 and TRBJ2-5, with 7 nucleotides matching TRBD1. Trimming cost V 5 bases and J 0 bases; bases outside gene matches: 9. Per germline, CDR1 MDHEN and CDR2 SYDVKM. There are 16 residues in the CDR3. The CDR3 DNA is TGTGCCAGCAGTCCTAGGACAGGAAGGTACCAAGAGACCCAGTACTTC. Protein product: CASSPRTGRYQETQYF.

V is TRBV19 and J is TRBJ2-1; 11 bases agree with TRBD2. Trimming cost V 2 bases and J 3 bases; bases outside gene matches: 3. This CDR3 contains 16 residues. The germline CDR1 and CDR2 sequences are LNHDA and SQIVND (reference sequence). The CDR3 DNA follows: TGTGCCAGTAGTATACTGGGACTAGCGGACTACAATGAGCAGTTCTTC. It specifies CASSILGLADYNEQFF. Looking up the rest from reference TRBV19 and TRBJ2-1 gives the full variable domain: DGGITQSPKYLFRKEGQNVTLSCEQNLNHDAMYWYRQDPGQGLRLIYYSQIVNDFQKGDIAEGYSVSREKKESFPLTVTSAQKNPTAFYLCASSILGLADYNEQFFGPGTRLTVL.